This T cell receptor (beta chain) was sequenced during a study of blood T cell repertoires in COVID-19. Germline CDR1 reads SGHNT; CDR2 reads YENEEA. This CDR3 is built from 13 residues. V dropped 5 bases and J dropped 5 bases, with 10 bases sitting between them. Sequenced by immunoSEQ multiplex PCR; TCRdb stores in-frame clones only, minus some. The data hold approximately 200,000 clones, with approximately 92% observed a single time. Sequenced material: PBMCs or T cells enriched from blood (not recorded which). This sequence joins TRBV11-3 and TRBJ2-1; TRBD2 might be the D (6 bases). This clonotype was obtained from a woman aged 18-30 years in a cohort exposed to, infected with or recovered from COVID-19 (not recorded which). The CDR3 region is CASSRGTDNEQFF. CDR3 coding DNA: TGTGCCAGCAGCCGGGGGACGGACAATGAGCAGTTCTTC. Complete variable domain (other parts from reference TRBV11-3 and TRBJ2-1): EAGVVQSPRYKIIEKKQPVAFWCNPISGHNTLYWYLQNLGQGPELLIRYENEEAVDDSQLPKDRFSAERLKGVDSTLKIQPAELGDSAVYLCASSRGTDNEQFFGPGTRLTVL.